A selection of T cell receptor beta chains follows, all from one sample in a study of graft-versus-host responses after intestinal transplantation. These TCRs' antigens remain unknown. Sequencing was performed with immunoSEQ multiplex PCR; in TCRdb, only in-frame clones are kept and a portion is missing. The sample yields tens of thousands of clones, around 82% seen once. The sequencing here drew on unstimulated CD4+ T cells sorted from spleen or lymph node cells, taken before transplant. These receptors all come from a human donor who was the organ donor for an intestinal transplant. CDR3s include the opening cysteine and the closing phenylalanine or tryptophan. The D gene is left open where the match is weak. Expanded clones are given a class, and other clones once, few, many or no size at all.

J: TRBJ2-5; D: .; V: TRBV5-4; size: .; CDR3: CASSLPPPQETQYF; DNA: TGTGCCAGCAGCTTGCCTCCTCCGCAAGAGACCCAGTACTTC
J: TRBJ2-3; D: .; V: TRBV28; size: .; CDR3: CASSSPTRGATDTQYF; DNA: TGTGCCAGCAGTTCTCCAACGCGGGGAGCCACAGATACGCAGTATTTT
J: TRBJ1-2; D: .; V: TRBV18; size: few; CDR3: CASSPTTDYGYTF; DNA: TGTGCCAGCTCACCAACAACAGATTATGGCTACACCTTC
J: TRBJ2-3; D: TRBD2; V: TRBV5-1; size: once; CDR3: CASSLVAGGGDTQYF; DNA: TGCGCCAGCAGCTTGGTGGCGGGGGGTGGAGATACGCAGTATTTT
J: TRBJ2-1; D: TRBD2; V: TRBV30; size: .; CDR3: CAWEILAGEEQFF; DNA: TGTGCCTGGGAGATCCTAGCGGGGGAAGAGCAGTTCTTC
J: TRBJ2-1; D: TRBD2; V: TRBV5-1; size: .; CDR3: CASSLGLAGMDEQFF; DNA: TGCGCCAGCAGCTTGGGGCTAGCGGGGATGGATGAGCAGTTCTTC
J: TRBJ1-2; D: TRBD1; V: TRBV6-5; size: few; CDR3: CASSYRDSYGYTF; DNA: TGTGCCAGCAGTTACCGGGACAGCTATGGCTACACCTTC
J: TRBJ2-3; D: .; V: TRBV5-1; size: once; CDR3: CASSLSSSTDTQYF; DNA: TGCGCCAGCAGCTTAAGCTCCAGCACAGATACGCAGTATTTT
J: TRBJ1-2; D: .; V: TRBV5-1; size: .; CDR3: CASSFSAEAGYTF; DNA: TGCGCCAGCAGCTTCTCTGCGGAGGCTGGCTACACCTTC
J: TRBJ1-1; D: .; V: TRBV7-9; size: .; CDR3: CASSLVGGNTEAFF; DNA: TGTGCCAGCAGCTTAGTAGGCGGGAACACTGAAGCTTTCTTT
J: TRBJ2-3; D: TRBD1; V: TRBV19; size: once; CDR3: CASSRRTGGGTDTQYF; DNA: TGTGCCAGTAGTAGGCGGACAGGGGGTGGCACAGATACGCAGTATTTT
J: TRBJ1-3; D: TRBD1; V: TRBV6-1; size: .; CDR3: CASSELAGGYSGNTIYF; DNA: TGTGCCAGCAGTGAATTGGCAGGGGGCTACTCTGGAAACACCATATATTTT
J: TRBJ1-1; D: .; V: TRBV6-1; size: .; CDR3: CASGNSVRNTEAFF; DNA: TGTGCCAGCGGTAATTCAGTCAGGAACACTGAAGCTTTCTTT
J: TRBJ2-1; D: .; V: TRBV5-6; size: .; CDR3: CASSLAVGLWNEQFF; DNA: TGTGCCAGCAGCTTGGCCGTTGGGCTTTGGAATGAGCAGTTCTTC
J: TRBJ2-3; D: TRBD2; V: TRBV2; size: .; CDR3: CASSGLEVEKSTDTQYF; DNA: TGTGCCAGCTCGGGACTAGAGGTGGAAAAATCGACAGATACGCAGTATTTT
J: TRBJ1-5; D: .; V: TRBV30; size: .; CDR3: CAWTGVSNNQPQHF; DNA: TGTGCCTGGACAGGGGTCTCCAACAATCAGCCCCAGCATTTT
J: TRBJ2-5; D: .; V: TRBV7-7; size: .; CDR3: CASSLDRGETQYF; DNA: TGTGCTAGCAGCTTAGACCGGGGGGAGACCCAGTACTTC
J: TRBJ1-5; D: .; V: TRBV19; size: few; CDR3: CASSTLGAWGSNQPQHF; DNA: TGTGCCAGTAGTACCTTGGGGGCCTGGGGGAGCAATCAGCCCCAGCATTTT
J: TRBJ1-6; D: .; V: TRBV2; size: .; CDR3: CASRTGLDSPLHF; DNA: TGTGCCAGCAGAACAGGCCTGGATTCACCCCTCCACTTT
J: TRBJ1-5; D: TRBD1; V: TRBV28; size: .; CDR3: CASSPHRGGGNQPQHF; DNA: TGTGCCAGCAGTCCCCACAGGGGTGGGGGCAATCAGCCCCAGCATTTT
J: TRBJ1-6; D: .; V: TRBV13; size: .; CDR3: CASSLGPGDTYNSPLHF; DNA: TGTGCCAGCAGCTTAGGCCCGGGGGATACCTATAATTCACCCCTCCACTTT
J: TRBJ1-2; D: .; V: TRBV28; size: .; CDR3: CASRGQSYGYTF; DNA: TGTGCCAGCAGGGGGCAGTCTTATGGCTACACCTTC
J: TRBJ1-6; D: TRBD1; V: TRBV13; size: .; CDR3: CASSMGQFSSYNSPLHF; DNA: TGTGCCAGCAGCATGGGACAGTTTAGCTCCTATAATTCACCCCTCCACTTT
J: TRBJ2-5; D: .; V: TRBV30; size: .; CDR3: CAWTAGQQETQYF; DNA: TGTGCCTGGACGGCGGGGCAACAAGAGACCCAGTACTTC
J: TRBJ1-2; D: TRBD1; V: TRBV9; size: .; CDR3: CASSPIMRQGYGYTF; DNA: TGTGCCAGCAGCCCAATAATGAGACAGGGCTATGGCTACACCTTC
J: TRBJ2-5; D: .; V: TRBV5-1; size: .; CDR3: CASTVSQGRQETQYF; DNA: TGCGCCAGCACCGTCTCCCAGGGTAGGCAAGAGACCCAGTACTTC
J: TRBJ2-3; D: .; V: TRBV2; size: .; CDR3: CASSEDRQNTDTQYF; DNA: TGTGCCAGCAGTGAAGACAGGCAGAACACAGATACGCAGTATTTT
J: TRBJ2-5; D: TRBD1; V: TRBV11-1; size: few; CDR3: CASSLSRGRFWETQYF; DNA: TGTGCCAGCAGCTTGTCCAGGGGGCGCTTTTGGGAGACCCAGTACTTC
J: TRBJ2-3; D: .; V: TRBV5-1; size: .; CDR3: CASSLVRTSTDTQYF; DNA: TGCGCCAGCAGCTTGGTAAGGACATCCACAGATACGCAGTATTTT
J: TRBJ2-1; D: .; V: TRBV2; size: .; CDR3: CASSVRMGGRQDKQSGQFF; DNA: TGTGCCAGCAGTGTAAGAATGGGTGGGAGGCAGGATAAACAATCCGGGCAGTTCTTC
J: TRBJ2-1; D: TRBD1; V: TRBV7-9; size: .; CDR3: CASSSRAGTVYYNEQFF; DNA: TGTGCCAGCAGCTCGCGGGCCGGGACAGTCTACTACAATGAGCAGTTCTTC
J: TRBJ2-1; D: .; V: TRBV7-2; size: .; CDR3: CASSFQVLGALEQFF; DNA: TGTGCCAGCAGCTTTCAAGTTTTAGGGGCTCTTGAGCAGTTCTTC
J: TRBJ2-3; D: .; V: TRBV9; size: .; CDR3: CASSVVTSNTDTQYF; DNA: TGTGCCAGCAGCGTAGTCACTAGCAATACAGATACGCAGTATTTT
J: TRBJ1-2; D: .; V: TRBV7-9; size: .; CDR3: CASSLSGSGYTF; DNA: TGTGCCAGCAGCTTATCAGGAAGTGGCTACACCTTC
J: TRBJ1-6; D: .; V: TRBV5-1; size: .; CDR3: CASSLLAHRVEDNSPLHF; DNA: TGCGCCAGCAGCTTGTTAGCCCACAGGGTGGAGGATAATTCACCCCTCCACTTT
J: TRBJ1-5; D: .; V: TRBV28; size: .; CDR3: CASSFSQGHQPQHF; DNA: TGTGCCAGCAGTTTTTCACAGGGACATCAGCCCCAGCATTTT
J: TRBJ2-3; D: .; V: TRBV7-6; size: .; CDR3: CASGGVSTDTQYF; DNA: TGTGCCAGCGGCGGAGTTAGCACAGATACGCAGTATTTT
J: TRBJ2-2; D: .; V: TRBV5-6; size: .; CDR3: CASRFSNPGELFF; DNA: TGTGCCAGCAGGTTTAGTAATCCCGGGGAGCTGTTTTTT
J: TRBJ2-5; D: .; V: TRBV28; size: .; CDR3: CASSPRREETQYF; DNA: TGTGCCAGCAGCCCCCGACGGGAAGAGACCCAGTACTTC